A single T cell receptor beta chain is shown here with its context. Germline V gene sequence: CDR1 ENHRY, CDR2 SYGVKD. Trimming took 4 bases from V and 8 from J, leaving 12 bases between them. The CDR3 is 14 residues long. Original handling: From reference gene primer amplification, estimates of nucleated cell counts were derived. TCRdb keeps only in-frame clones here, not all; method: immunoSEQ multiplex PCR. Clone size and V and J calls were adopted from that table, with D and trimming inferred from the DNA. The sample has roughly 340,000 clones; 80% to 90% are singletons. The data were obtained in a study of blood T cell repertoires in COVID-19. Study details: From the United States, Italy and Spain came samples of acute and convalescent COVID-19.

Participant-reported clinical history was the basis for cohort assignment. Input material: PBMCs or T cells enriched from blood (not recorded which). This receptor was obtained from a man younger than 35 who had recovered from COVID-19. The chain joins TRBV10-3 to TRBJ1-6, with D possibly being TRBD1 (6 bases). CDR3 bases: TGTGCCATCAGTGCCAGGGGAGAGGATTCACCCCTCCACTTT. As protein: CAISARGEDSPLHF.